This TCR beta chain emerged from a study of CD8 T cells in Susac syndrome (dated by TCRdb to the late 2010s). At the level of the whole study: Repertoire sequencing was used to test whether CD8+ T cell activation and differentiation in Susac syndrome was antigen driven. Clonality of the CD8+ T cell repertoire was compared between over ten healthy donors, approximately 14 Susac syndrome patients and roughly 16 multiple sclerosis patients.

High-throughput TCR beta sequencing profiled peripheral blood CD8+ and CD4+ T cells from healthy donors, Susac syndrome patients and multiple sclerosis patients. The healthy donors served as controls matched for age and sex. Bulk CD8+ and CD4+ T cells were purified magnetically by negative isolation, whereas CD8+ TEMRA cells were enriched by FACS. Blood was collected in EDTA tubes and processed within 24 hours, with PBMCs isolated through density gradient centrifugation. PBMCs destined for TCR sequencing were cryopreserved in liquid nitrogen and later thawed in a 37 °C water bath. The sorted or isolated CD4+, CD8+ and CD8+ TEMRA cells had a purity of 90% or higher. RNA was extracted using the RNeasy kit, and roughly 0.5 to 1 ug of the RNA was reverse transcribed with random hexamers. TCR beta CDR3 regions were amplified with the immunoSEQ multiplex PCR assay covering 54 Vbeta and 13 Jbeta segments. PCR amplification bias was corrected using a synthetic template baseline for primer optimization and computational correction. The original methods were these. Reads were assigned to V, D and J genes according to IMGT and analyzed in immunoSEQ Analyzer, with only productive sequences retained. Clonality was computed as one minus Shannon entropy normalized by log2 of the number of productive unique sequences. For each patient and control, public and private clones were evaluated among the 100 most prevalent clones. Clones were defined as Susac-specific if absent from the healthy and MS cohorts, from approximately 1,100 published viral clones and from other ImmuneACCESS disease sequences. Clones were called with MiXCR by TCRdb after fastp trimmed the public reads at Q25, and only in-frame beta chains were retained. CDR3 protein sequences are deduplicated, and each keeps its most common genes and DNA. Here the V and J calls rest on TCRdb's processing, not on the authors' analysis. This sample lists about 89,000 distinct CDR3 sequences; roughly 91% were detected once. The ten largest clones represent less than 0.35% of the sample.

Regarding this clonotype: The antigen it recognizes is unknown. No base-level quality is on record; no much larger clone is a single base apart.

V was cut back by 7 bases and J by 6 bases, leaving a gap of 17 bases between them. There are 13 amino acids in the CDR3, from cysteine to phenylalanine inclusive. Of the read, only the CDR3 DNA is kept; its 39 bases are in frame from base 1. CDR1 and CDR2 are read off the germline V gene as SQVTM and ANQGSEA. What the research found in general, with its limitations: The TCR sequencing and HLA analysis was acknowledged to have included a relatively small number of individuals.

The clonotype was recovered from a human donor in good health. Recombination joined TRBV29-1 with TRBJ2-3; perhaps TRBD2 is the D gene, with 5 bases matching. Sequenced input: CD8+ T cells from PBMCs. The bases are TGCAGCGCGAACGGACTGGAGGCGGATACGCAGTATTTT. Its coded protein is CSANGLEADTQYF.